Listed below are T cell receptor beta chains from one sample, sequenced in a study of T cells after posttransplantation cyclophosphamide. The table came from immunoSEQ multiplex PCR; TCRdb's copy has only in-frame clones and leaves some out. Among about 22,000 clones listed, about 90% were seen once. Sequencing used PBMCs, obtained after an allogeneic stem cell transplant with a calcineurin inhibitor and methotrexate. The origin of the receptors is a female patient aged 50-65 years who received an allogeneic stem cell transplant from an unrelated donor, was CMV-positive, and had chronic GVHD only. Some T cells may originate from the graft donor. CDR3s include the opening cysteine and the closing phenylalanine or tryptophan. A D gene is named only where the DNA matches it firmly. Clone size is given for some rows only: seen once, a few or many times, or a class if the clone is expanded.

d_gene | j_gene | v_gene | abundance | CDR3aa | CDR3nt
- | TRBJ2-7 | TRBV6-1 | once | CASSDGSWGYEQYF | TGTGCCAGCAGTGATGGGAGTTGGGGTTACGAGCAGTACTTC
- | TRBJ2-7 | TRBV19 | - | CASSNVGRDSYEQYF | TGTGCCAGTAGTAACGTAGGGCGGGACTCCTACGAGCAGTACTTC
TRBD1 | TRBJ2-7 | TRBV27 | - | CASSPAPRDRGSYEQYF | TGTGCCAGCAGTCCCGCCCCCCGGGACAGGGGCTCCTACGAGCAGTACTTC
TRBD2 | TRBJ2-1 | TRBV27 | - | CASSLAGVSSYNEQFF | TGTGCCAGCAGTTTAGCGGGGGTCAGCTCCTACAATGAGCAGTTCTTC
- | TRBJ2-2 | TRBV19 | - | CASSISQTGELFF | TGTGCCAGTAGTATTTCTCAGACCGGGGAGCTGTTTTTT
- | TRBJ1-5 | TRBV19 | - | CASSINQYSNQPQHF | TGTGCCAGTAGTATAAACCAGTATAGCAATCAGCCCCAGCATTTT
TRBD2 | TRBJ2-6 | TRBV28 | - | CASSLKGPRLAEGSGANVLTF | TGTGCCAGCAGTTTAAAAGGGCCCCGGCTAGCGGAGGGCTCTGGGGCCAACGTCCTGACTTTC
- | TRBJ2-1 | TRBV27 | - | CASSFPRNNEQFF | TGTGCCAGCAGTTTCCCCAGAAACAATGAGCAGTTCTTC
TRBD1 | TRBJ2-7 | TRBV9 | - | CASSPQGQGRYEQYF | TGTGCCAGCAGCCCCCAGGGACAGGGACGCTACGAGCAGTACTTC
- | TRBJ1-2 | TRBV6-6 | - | CASSYAGDKYGYTF | TGTGCCAGCAGTTACGCCGGGGACAAATATGGCTACACCTTC
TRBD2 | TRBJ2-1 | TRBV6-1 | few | CASSENGLGAWEQFF | TGTGCCAGCAGTGAAAATGGACTAGGGGCCTGGGAGCAGTTCTTC
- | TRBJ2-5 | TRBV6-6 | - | CASSSFGGRGEQYF | TGTGCCAGCAGTTCATTCGGGGGAAGAGGGGAGCAGTACTTC
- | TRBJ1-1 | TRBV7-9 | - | CASSRGARDTEAFF | TGTGCCAGCAGCCGGGGGGCTCGGGACACTGAAGCTTTCTTT
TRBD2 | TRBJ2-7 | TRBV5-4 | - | CASSLIPGLAGEQYF | TGTGCCAGCAGCTTGATTCCGGGACTAGCTGGCGAGCAGTACTTC
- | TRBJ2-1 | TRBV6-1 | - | CASREVYEQFF | TGTGCCAGCAGGGAGGTCTATGAGCAGTTCTTC
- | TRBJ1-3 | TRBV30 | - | CAWSVGNTIYF | TGTGCCTGGAGCGTGGGCAACACCATATATTTT
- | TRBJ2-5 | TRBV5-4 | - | CASSLVQNQETQYF | TGTGCCAGCAGCTTGGTACAAAACCAAGAGACCCAGTACTTC
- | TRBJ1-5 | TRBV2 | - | CASRRGDSSNQPQHF | TGTGCCAGCAGGAGAGGTGACAGTAGCAATCAGCCCCAGCATTTT
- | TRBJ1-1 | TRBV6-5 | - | CASSLVGGITEAFF | TGTGCCAGCAGCCTAGTCGGGGGAATCACTGAAGCTTTCTTT
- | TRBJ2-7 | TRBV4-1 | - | CASSQGPSSVPHEQYF | TGCGCCAGCAGCCAGGGGCCCAGCTCCGTGCCCCACGAGCAGTACTTC
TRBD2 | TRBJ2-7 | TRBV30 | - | CAWSVRDSGVAYEQYF | TGTGCCTGGAGTGTACGGGATAGCGGGGTCGCCTACGAGCAGTACTTC
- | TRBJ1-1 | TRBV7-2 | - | CASSPLGQSPGAFF | TGTGCCAGCAGCCCACTCGGACAGTCTCCTGGAGCTTTCTTT
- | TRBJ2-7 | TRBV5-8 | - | CASSLVFSGNYEQYF | TGTGCCAGCAGCTTGGTTTTTAGCGGCAACTACGAGCAGTACTTC
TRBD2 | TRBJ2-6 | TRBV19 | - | CASTPPIRRTSGRASGANVLTF | TGTGCCAGTACCCCCCCTATTCGCAGGACTAGCGGGAGGGCTTCGGGGGCCAACGTCCTGACTTTC
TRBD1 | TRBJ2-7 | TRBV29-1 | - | CSVRGQGQANEQYF | TGCAGCGTCAGGGGACAGGGGCAGGCCAACGAGCAGTACTTC
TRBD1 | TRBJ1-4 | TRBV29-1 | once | CSATGFGEKLFF | TGCAGCGCGACAGGGTTCGGCGAAAAACTGTTTTTT
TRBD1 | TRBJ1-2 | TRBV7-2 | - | CASSARGQGALDYGYTF | TGTGCCAGCAGCGCTAGGGGACAGGGTGCATTGGACTATGGCTACACCTTC
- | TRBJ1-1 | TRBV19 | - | CAAQGPNTEAFF | TGTGCCGCACAGGGTCCGAACACTGAAGCTTTCTTT
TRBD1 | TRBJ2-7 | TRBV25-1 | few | CASSETGGQAYEQYF | TGTGCCAGCAGCGAAACAGGGGGCCAGGCCTACGAGCAGTACTTC
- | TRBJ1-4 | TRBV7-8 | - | CASSSLLGGNEKLFF | TGTGCCAGCAGCTCCCTACTGGGGGGTAATGAAAAACTGTTTTTT
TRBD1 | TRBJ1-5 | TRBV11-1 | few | CASSRTGGQPQHF | TGTGCCAGCAGTCGGACAGGGGGACAGCCCCAGCATTTT
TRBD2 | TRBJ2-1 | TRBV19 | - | CASSILAGHNEQFF | TGTGCCAGTAGTATACTAGCGGGTCACAATGAGCAGTTCTTC
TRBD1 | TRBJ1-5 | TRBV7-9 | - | CASSSTQGGGQPQHF | TGTGCCAGCAGCTCAACCCAGGGGGGAGGTCAGCCCCAGCATTTT
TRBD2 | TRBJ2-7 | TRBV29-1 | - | CSLKREGHEQYF | TGCAGCCTTAAGCGGGAGGGCCACGAGCAGTACTTC
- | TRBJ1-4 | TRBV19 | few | CASSTPRAGDEKLFF | TGTGCCAGTAGTACCCCAAGGGCAGGGGATGAAAAACTGTTTTTT
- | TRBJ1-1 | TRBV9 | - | CASSVTGMNTEAFF | TGTGCCAGCAGCGTAACGGGGATGAACACTGAAGCTTTCTTT
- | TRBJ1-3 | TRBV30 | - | CAWSVGGSGNTIYF | TGTGCCTGGAGTGTAGGAGGTAGTGGAAACACCATATATTTT
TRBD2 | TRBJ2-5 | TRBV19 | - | CASSIRLGTNQETQYF | TGTGCCAGTAGTATTAGACTCGGGACTAACCAAGAGACCCAGTACTTC
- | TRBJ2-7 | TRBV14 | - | CASSQYREDEQYF | TGTGCCAGCAGCCAATATCGAGAAGACGAGCAGTACTTC
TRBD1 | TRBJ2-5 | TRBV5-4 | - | CASSLSFQGAETQYF | TGTGCCAGCAGCTTGTCGTTCCAGGGGGCAGAGACCCAGTACTTC
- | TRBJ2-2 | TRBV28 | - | CASSLSAGVITGELFF | TGTGCCAGCAGTTTATCGGCAGGGGTCATCACCGGGGAGCTGTTTTTT
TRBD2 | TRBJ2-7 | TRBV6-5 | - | CASSYREGYEQYF | TGTGCCAGCAGTTACAGGGAGGGCTACGAGCAGTACTTC
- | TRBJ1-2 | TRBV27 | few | CASSQSRATTNYGYTF | TGTGCCAGCAGTCAGAGCAGAGCAACTACTAACTATGGCTACACCTTC
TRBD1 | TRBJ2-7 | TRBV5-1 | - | CASSLSGTAGYEQYF | TGCGCCAGCAGCTTATCCGGGACAGCCGGCTACGAGCAGTACTTC
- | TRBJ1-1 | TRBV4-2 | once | CASSRRRFEQVGDTEAFF | TGTGCCAGCAGCCGCCGTCGCTTTGAACAGGTTGGGGACACTGAAGCTTTCTTT
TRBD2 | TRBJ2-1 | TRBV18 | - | CASSSAWAGESEQFF | TGTGCCAGCTCATCCGCCTGGGCGGGAGAGTCTGAGCAGTTCTTC